This T cell receptor beta chain was sequenced for a study of Graves' ophthalmopathy and Graves' hyperthyroidism. Study-wide context: Blood was drawn at initial diagnosis, before any treatment.

Patients in the hyperthyroidism group, adults aged 18 to 65, were newly diagnosed, under 2 months' duration. This clonotype was observed many times. The antigen remains undetermined. The length of the CDR3 is 14 residues. The V end lost 2 bases, the J end lost 5 bases, and 13 bases lay between the germline ends. Germline CDR1 and CDR2: SGHRS and YFSETQ. Study results and caveats: Blood was where most expanded thyroid clonotypes above 0.001 frequency also turned up.

Transcripts of RNA were the source for amplifying TCR beta CDR3 regions. First-round RT-PCR with HTBI primers preceded a second-round multiplex PCR. In TCRdb, the multiplex PCR reads were re-called with MiXCR into one record per CDR3 protein. This sample yields some 360,000 distinct CDR3 sequences, of which approximately 18% are seen a single time; roughly 2.6% belongs to the top ten. Sequencing used peripheral blood. The chain joins TRBV5-1 to TRBJ2-5, with a weak D call TRBD2 (7 bases). The receptor comes from an adult woman with stable Graves' hyperthyroidism. The CDR3 sequence: CASSFGRGGETQYF. The CDR3, as DNA: TGCGCCAGCAGCTTCGGCAGGGGAGGGGAGACCCAGTACTTC.